This T cell receptor (beta chain) was found in a study of Ad26.COV2.S vaccination and SARS-CoV-2 variants. In regard to this clone: The antigen remains undetermined.

The data were produced by immunoSEQ multiplex PCR, yet TCRdb's version contains in-frame clones alone and is incomplete. The sample records some 340,000 clones, approximately 80% being singletons. Per the germline V gene, CDR1 is LGHNT and CDR2 is FRNRAP. Deletions cut 10 bases from V and 2 bases from J, with 11 bases between. The length of the CDR3 is 12 residues. Study-level points and caveats: Substantial breadth in spike-specific CD8+ and CD4+ T cell responses was reportedly seen after vaccination. Similar non-spike TCR breadth was seen in vaccine and placebo recipients.

Specified treatment: about 20 received Ad26.COV2.S at low or high dose, single or two shots; about 5 received placebo; per-sample allocation not given. Sample collection was performed on day 63 after the first vaccine or placebo injection. The input for sequencing was peripheral blood, taken in a trial of Ad26.COV2.S vaccine versus placebo. This receptor was taken from a person aged 18-60 years who received the Ad26.COV2.S COVID-19 vaccine or a placebo. The J gene is TRBJ1-2, the V gene TRBV12-5, with D perhaps TRBD1 (5 bases). The CDR3 bases are TGTGCTATAGAGGGGCGCAACTATGGCTACACCTTC. The encoded protein is CAIEGRNYGYTF.